The clone carrying this T cell receptor (beta chain) was seen a few times. As yet, its antigen is unknown. This record belongs to a study of cytomegalovirus exposure and HLA in healthy donors. The PCR used 60 Vbeta and 13 Jbeta primers. Profiling relied on immunoSEQ multiplex PCR, and the TCRdb table lists in-frame clones only, not all of them. The sample lists roughly 130,000 clones; roughly two thirds were seen once. Findings and caveats of the study: Several of the most significant clusters appeared, in a later analysis, to be linked to common viral pathogens.

The germline CDR1 and CDR2 sequences are SGHNT and YYREEE (reference sequence). Trimming left V 3 bases short and J 4 bases short, with 16 bases between. This CDR3 has 16 amino acids. V gene TRBV5-4 combines with J gene TRBJ2-2; perhaps TRBD2 as D (6 bases). Sequencing used PBMCs. The clonotype comes from a man aged 30 to 45 in good health and CMV-seropositive. CDR3 amino acids: CASSSRSGTLTGELFF. Written as DNA, the CDR3 is TGTGCCAGCAGCTCTCGTAGCGGAACCCTCACCGGGGAGCTGTTTTTT. The full variable domain, completed using reference TRBV5-4 and TRBJ2-2, is ETGVTQSPTHLIKTRGQQVTLRCSSQSGHNTVSWYQQALGQGPQFIFQYYREEENGRGNFPPRFSGLQFPNYSSELNVNALELDDSALYLCASSSRSGTLTGELFFGEGSRLTVL.